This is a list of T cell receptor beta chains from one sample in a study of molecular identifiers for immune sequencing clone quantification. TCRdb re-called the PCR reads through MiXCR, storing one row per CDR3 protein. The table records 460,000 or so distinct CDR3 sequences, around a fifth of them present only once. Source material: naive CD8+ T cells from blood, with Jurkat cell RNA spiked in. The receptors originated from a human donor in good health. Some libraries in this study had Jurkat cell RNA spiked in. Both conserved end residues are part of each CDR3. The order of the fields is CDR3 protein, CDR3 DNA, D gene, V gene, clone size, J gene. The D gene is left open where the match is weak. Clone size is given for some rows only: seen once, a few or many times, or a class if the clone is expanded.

CASRADRSSGNTIYF,TGTGCCAGCAGGGCCGACAGGAGCTCTGGAAACACCATATATTTT,NA,TRBV6-5,many,TRBJ1-3
CASSERGQGPLLIQPQHF,TGTGCCAGCAGTGAAAGGGGACAGGGCCCCCTCCTGATCCAGCCCCAGCATTTT,TRBD1,TRBV6-1,many,TRBJ1-5
CASRTGQANYEQYF,TGTGCCAGCAGAACGGGACAGGCAAATTACGAGCAGTACTTC,TRBD1,TRBV6-5,NA,TRBJ2-7
CATTAGEGDTQYF,TGTGCCACCACAGCGGGAGAAGGAGATACGCAGTATTTT,TRBD2,TRBV24-1,many,TRBJ2-3
CASSPTGNYEQYF,TGTGCCAGCAGCCCTACAGGGAACTACGAGCAGTACTTC,NA,TRBV27,many,TRBJ2-7
CASSQGQGANEQFF,TGCGCCAGCAGCCAAGGACAGGGGGCGAATGAGCAGTTCTTC,TRBD1,TRBV4-3,NA,TRBJ2-1
CASTSPGGPGELFF,TGTGCCAGCACATCCCCCGGAGGTCCCGGGGAGCTGTTTTTT,NA,TRBV12-3/TRBV12-4,many,TRBJ2-2
CASSARDSPHEQYF,TGTGCCAGTAGTGCCCGGGACAGTCCCCACGAGCAGTACTTC,TRBD1,TRBV19,NA,TRBJ2-7
CASSQEIGQQYEQYF,TGCGCCAGCAGCCAAGAAATAGGACAGCAATACGAGCAGTACTTC,NA,TRBV4-1,NA,TRBJ2-7
CSVTGTSGYTF,TGCAGCGTTACAGGAACGTCCGGCTACACCTTC,NA,TRBV29-1,many,TRBJ1-2